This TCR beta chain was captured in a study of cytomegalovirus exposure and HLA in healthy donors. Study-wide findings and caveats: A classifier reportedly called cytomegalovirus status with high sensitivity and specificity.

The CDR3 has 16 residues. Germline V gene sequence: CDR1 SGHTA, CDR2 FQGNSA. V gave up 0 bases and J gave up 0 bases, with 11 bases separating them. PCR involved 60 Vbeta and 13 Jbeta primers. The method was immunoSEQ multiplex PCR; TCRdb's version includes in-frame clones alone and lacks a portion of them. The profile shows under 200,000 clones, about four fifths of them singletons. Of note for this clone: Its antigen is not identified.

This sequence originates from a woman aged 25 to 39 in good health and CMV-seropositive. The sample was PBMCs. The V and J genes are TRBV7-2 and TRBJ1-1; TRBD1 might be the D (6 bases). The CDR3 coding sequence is TGTGCCAGCAGCTTAGCAGGGGGTGGGATGAACACTGAAGCTTTCTTT. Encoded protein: CASSLAGGGMNTEAFF. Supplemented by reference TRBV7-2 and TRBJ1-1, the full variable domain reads GAGVSQSPSNKVTEKGKDVELRCDPISGHTALYWYRQSLGQGLEFLIYFQGNSAPDKSGLPSDRFSAERTGGSVSTLTIQRTQQEDSAVYLCASSLAGGGMNTEAFFGQGTRLTVV.